Below are 23 T cell receptor beta chains sequenced from a single sample in a study of CD8 T cells in ankylosing spondylitis. Each CDR3 protein gets one entry after TCRdb re-called the 5' RACE reads with MiXCR. The table lists 300,000 to 350,000 distinct CDR3 sequences, more than 20% of them singletons. What was sequenced was blood, either unsorted or a sorted T cell fraction (not recorded which). Receptors originate from a female donor with ankylosing spondylitis or in good health (not recorded which).

The CDR3 reads CASSQDTRGNSPLHF. The CDR3 region has the DNA TGTGCCAGCAGCCAAGATACCAGGGGCAATTCACCCCTCCACTTT. V and J are TRBV14 and TRBJ1-6, with a weak D call TRBD1 (6 bases). CDR1 is SGHDN, CDR2 FVKESK, per germline. The CDR3 sequence is 15 residues long. Trimming took off 0 bases at V and 7 bases at J, with 10 bases between the two ends.

This clonotype was recorded a few times. V is TRBV7-2 and J is TRBJ2-7; 8 bases match TRBD2. This CDR3 is built from 15 residues. Germline V gives CDR1 SGHTA, CDR2 FQGNSA. Trimming took 5 bases from V and 0 from J; bases not matched to a gene: 6. The CDR3, as DNA: TGTGCCAGCAGCACAGATGGGACTAGCTCCTACGAGCAGTACTTC. Residues: CASSTDGTSSYEQYF.

The chain combines TRBV5-1 with TRBJ1-4; 8 bases fit TRBD1. This CDR3 comprises 14 residues. Germline lookup yields CDR1 SGHRS and CDR2 YFSETQ. Trimming removed 2 bases from V and 8 bases from J; junction bases left unmatched: 5. The CDR3 sequence: CASSFQGAREKLFF. In DNA form, the CDR3 reads TGCGCCAGCAGCTTTCAGGGGGCAAGGGAAAAACTGTTTTTT. The entire variable domain, with the rest obtained from reference TRBV5-1 and TRBJ1-4, is as follows: KAGVTQTPRYLIKTRGQQVTLSCSPISGHRSVSWYQQTPGQGLQFLFEYFSETQRNKGNFPGRFSGRQFSNSRSEMNVSTLELGDSALYLCASSFQGAREKLFFGSGTQLSVL.

This clonotype was detected ten times or more. The chain is built from TRBV20-1 and TRBJ1-1; D is possibly TRBD1 (5 bases). V was clipped by 0 bases and J by 10 bases, with 21 bases between them. The CDR3 contains 15 residues. Per the germline V gene, CDR1 is DFQATT and CDR2 is SNEGSKA (reference sequence). Here the CDR3 reads CSARDRGTKKVGAFF. For the CDR3, the DNA is TGCAGTGCTAGAGATAGAGGGACGAAGAAGGTCGGAGCTTTCTTT.

This clonotype was detected a few times. The J gene is TRBJ2-7, the V gene TRBV20-1; 8 bases match TRBD2. V dropped 0 bases and J dropped 6; count of bases not matched to a gene: 4. The CDR3 contains 13 residues. CDR1 DFQATT and CDR2 SNEGSKA come from the germline V gene (reference sequence). The CDR3 loop is CSARDSGGREQYF. CDR3 sequence (DNA): TGCAGTGCTAGAGATTCGGGAGGGCGCGAGCAGTACTTC.

This clonotype was detected a few times. This chain uses TRBV29-1 with TRBJ2-5; D remains ambiguous. Germline CDR1 is SQVTM and CDR2 is ANQGSEA. The V gene lost 7 bases and the J gene lost 5 bases, with 11 bases spanning the gap. This CDR3 contains 11 residues. CDR3 sequence: CSAVFGETQYF. The DNA for the CDR3 is TGCAGCGCCGTTTTTGGGGAGACCCAGTACTTC.

The CDR3 DNA sequence: TGTGCCAGCAGTCCAATGACAGGGCTCGGGGAGCTGTTTTTT. It yields the protein CASSPMTGLGELFF. The V gene is TRBV6-1, the J gene TRBJ2-2; 7 bases line up with TRBD1. Germline trimming cut 5 bases from V and 7 bases from J; bases unmatched to any gene: 7. Germline loops: CDR1 MNHNS, CDR2 SASEGT. CDR3 length equals 14 residues.

This clonotype occurred many times. The chain recombines TRBV29-1 with TRBJ2-1; no firm D call. Trimming removed 3 bases at V and 0 bases at J, with 6 bases between. From germline, CDR1 is SQVTM and CDR2 ANQGSEA. CDR3 length equals 13 residues. This CDR3 is CSVDRSSYNEQFF. The CDR3, as DNA: TGCAGCGTTGACAGAAGCTCCTACAATGAGCAGTTCTTC.

This sequence joins TRBV3-1 and TRBJ2-5; a possible D gene is TRBD2 (5 bases). Germline V gene data show CDR1 as LGHDT and CDR2 as YNNKEL (reference sequence). V was clipped by 3 bases and J by 5 bases, with 16 bases between them. The CDR3 length is 15 residues. CDR3 sequence (DNA): TGTGCCAGCAGCCACATCGGCGGACTCAGGGAGACCCAGTACTTC. It is translated as CASSHIGGLRETQYF.

The rearrangement joins TRBV29-1 to TRBJ2-3; no reliable D call. The germline V and J ends were trimmed by 6 bases and 9 bases, with 10 bases remaining between them. The CDR3 sequence is 10 residues long. Germline CDR1 is SQVTM and CDR2 is ANQGSEA. The CDR3 spells CSVVDGTQYF. CDR3 coding DNA: TGCAGCGTCGTCGATGGCACGCAGTATTTT.

This clonotype was observed a few times. This rearrangement joins TRBV20-1 to TRBJ2-7; tentative D call: TRBD2 (7 bases). V lost 3 bases and J 2 bases, leaving 11 bases between the germline ends. The CDR3 is made up of 13 amino acids. The germline V gene has CDR1 DFQATT and CDR2 SNEGSKA (reference sequence). CDR3 in DNA: TGCAGTGCTAGGGGAGGGGGGGCCTACGAGCAGTACTTC. Translating gives CSARGGGAYEQYF.

This clonotype was seen only a few times. V gene TRBV6-5 combines with J gene TRBJ1-5; the D is unclear. Trimming stripped 2 bases from V and 3 bases from J, with 5 bases between. CDR1 and CDR2 from the germline V gene are MNHEY and SVGAGI. The CDR3 is made up of 13 amino acids. The CDR3 loop is CASSYGNNQPQHF. In nucleotides, the CDR3 is TGTGCCAGCAGTTACGGCAACAATCAGCCCCAGCATTTT.

This chain uses TRBV15 with TRBJ2-5, with D maybe TRBD2 (6 bases). This CDR3 has 15 residues. With 3 bases removed from V and 4 bases from J, the gap between germline ends came to 15 bases. Germline CDR1 and CDR2: LNHNV and YYDKDF (reference sequence). Here the CDR3 DNA reads TGTGCCACCAGCAGTTTCAGGGAGGAACGAGAGACCCAGTACTTC. Translating gives CATSSFREERETQYF.

This clonotype has only a few counts. V gene TRBV14 combines with J gene TRBJ2-7; D is perhaps TRBD2 (6 bases). Germline CDR1 is SGHDN and CDR2 is FVKESK. V was trimmed by 2 bases and J by 0 bases, leaving 14 bases between them. The length of the CDR3 is 16 residues. CDR3 loop: CASSQRRGFYSYEQYF. DNA for the CDR3: TGTGCCAGCAGCCAAAGGAGGGGTTTTTACTCCTACGAGCAGTACTTC.

The CDR3 region is CASSLGTGTTYEQYF. CDR3 bases: TGTGCCAGCAGCTTAGGGACCGGGACGACCTACGAGCAGTACTTC. V and J are TRBV11-1 and TRBJ2-7, with D perhaps given as TRBD1 or TRBD2 (5 bases each). The CDR3 has 15 amino acids. Germline values: CDR1 SGHAT, CDR2 FQDESV (reference sequence). The V end lost 1 base, the J end lost 2 bases, and 12 bases lay between the germline ends.

The genes are TRBV15 and TRBJ2-3, with 7 bases that match TRBD2. Germline V gene lookup returns CDR1 LNHNV and CDR2 YYDKDF (reference sequence). This CDR3 contains 15 residues. Germline trimming cut 1 base from V and 5 bases from J; bases unmatched to any gene: 6. This CDR3 reads CATSRVPGTIDTQYF. In DNA form, the CDR3 reads TGTGCCACCAGCAGAGTTCCGGGGACTATAGATACGCAGTATTTT.

The chain recombines TRBV24-1 with TRBJ2-1, with 8 bases fitting TRBD1. J was trimmed by 7 bases and V by 3 bases; bases with no gene match: 7. Germline CDR1 reads KGHDR; CDR2 reads SFDVKD. The CDR3 runs 15 residues. The CDR3 is CATSDPSRGRNEQFF. The CDR3 DNA is TGTGCCACCAGTGATCCCTCCAGGGGGCGGAATGAGCAGTTCTTC.

This clonotype occurred a few times. V is TRBV29-1 and J is TRBJ1-2; D is unclear. V was trimmed by 5 bases and J by 4 bases, leaving 11 bases between them. The V gene's germline CDR1 is SQVTM and CDR2 ANQGSEA. The CDR3 covers 12 residues. The CDR3 nucleotides read TGCAGCGTTCTCGACTATATCTATGGCTACACCTTC. Its protein product is CSVLDYIYGYTF.

The table lists this clonotype with a few counts. This chain joins TRBV5-4 and TRBJ1-1; TRBD1 matches 11 bases. Germline values: CDR1 SGHNT, CDR2 YYREEE (reference sequence). Unmatched junction bases numbered 7, after V lost 4 bases and J lost 5 bases. This CDR3 is built from 15 residues. In DNA form, the CDR3 reads TGTGCCAGCAGCAGAGGACAGGGGGCGGGGACTGAAGCTTTCTTT. This translates into CASSRGQGAGTEAFF.

V usage is TRBV12-5 and J usage is TRBJ2-1; the match to TRBD2 covers 8 bases. CDR3 length: 14 amino acids. The V segment lost 7 bases and the J segment 7 bases; nucleotides outside the gene matches: 9. The germline V gene encodes CDR1 LGHNT and CDR2 FRNRAP. CDR3 in amino acids: CASARGGGPNEQFF. The CDR3 DNA reads TGTGCTAGTGCCCGGGGGGGAGGGCCTAATGAGCAGTTCTTC.

The V call is TRBV20-1, the J call TRBJ2-5, with TRBD1 matching over 8 bases. The CDR3 consists of 16 residues. Germline V gene data show CDR1 as DFQATT and CDR2 as SNEGSKA (reference sequence). With V trimmed by 3 bases and J by 4 bases, 13 bases remained unmatched. DNA for the CDR3: TGCAGTGCTAGTAATGCAGGGGGCGGGTTGGGAGAGACCCAGTACTTC. It encodes CSASNAGGGLGETQYF.

This clonotype was detected only a few times. The chain is built from TRBV19 and TRBJ1-4, with D hard to call. CDR1 and CDR2 (germline): LNHDA, SQIVND (reference sequence). V was trimmed by 4 bases and J by 4 bases, leaving 10 bases between them. The CDR3 totals 14 residues. The CDR3 nucleotides are TGTGCCAGTAGTAACGGGGATCTTAATGAAAAACTGTTTTTT. Its translation is CASSNGDLNEKLFF.

The table lists this clonotype with many counts. The gene calls are TRBV29-1 and TRBJ2-1; 7 bases match TRBD2. V dropped 4 bases and J dropped 2; count of bases not matched to a gene: 5. The CDR3 sequence is 14 residues long. Germline CDR1 reads SQVTM; CDR2 reads ANQGSEA. In DNA form, the CDR3 reads TGCAGCGTTGCTCGCGGGGGAGCCTACAATGAGCAGTTCTTC. Translating it yields CSVARGGAYNEQFF.